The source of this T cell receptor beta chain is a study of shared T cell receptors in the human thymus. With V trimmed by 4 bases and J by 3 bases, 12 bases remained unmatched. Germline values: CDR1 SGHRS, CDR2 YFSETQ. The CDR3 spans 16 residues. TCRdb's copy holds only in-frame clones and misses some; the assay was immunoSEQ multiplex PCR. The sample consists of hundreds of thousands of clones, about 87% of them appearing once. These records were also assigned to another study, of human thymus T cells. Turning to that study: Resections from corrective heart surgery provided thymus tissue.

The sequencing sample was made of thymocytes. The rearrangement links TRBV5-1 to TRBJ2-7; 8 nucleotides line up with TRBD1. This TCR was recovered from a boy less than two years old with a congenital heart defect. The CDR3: CASSHQIRTGHYEQYF. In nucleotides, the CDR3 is TGCGCCAGCAGCCACCAAATCAGGACAGGGCACTACGAGCAGTACTTC.